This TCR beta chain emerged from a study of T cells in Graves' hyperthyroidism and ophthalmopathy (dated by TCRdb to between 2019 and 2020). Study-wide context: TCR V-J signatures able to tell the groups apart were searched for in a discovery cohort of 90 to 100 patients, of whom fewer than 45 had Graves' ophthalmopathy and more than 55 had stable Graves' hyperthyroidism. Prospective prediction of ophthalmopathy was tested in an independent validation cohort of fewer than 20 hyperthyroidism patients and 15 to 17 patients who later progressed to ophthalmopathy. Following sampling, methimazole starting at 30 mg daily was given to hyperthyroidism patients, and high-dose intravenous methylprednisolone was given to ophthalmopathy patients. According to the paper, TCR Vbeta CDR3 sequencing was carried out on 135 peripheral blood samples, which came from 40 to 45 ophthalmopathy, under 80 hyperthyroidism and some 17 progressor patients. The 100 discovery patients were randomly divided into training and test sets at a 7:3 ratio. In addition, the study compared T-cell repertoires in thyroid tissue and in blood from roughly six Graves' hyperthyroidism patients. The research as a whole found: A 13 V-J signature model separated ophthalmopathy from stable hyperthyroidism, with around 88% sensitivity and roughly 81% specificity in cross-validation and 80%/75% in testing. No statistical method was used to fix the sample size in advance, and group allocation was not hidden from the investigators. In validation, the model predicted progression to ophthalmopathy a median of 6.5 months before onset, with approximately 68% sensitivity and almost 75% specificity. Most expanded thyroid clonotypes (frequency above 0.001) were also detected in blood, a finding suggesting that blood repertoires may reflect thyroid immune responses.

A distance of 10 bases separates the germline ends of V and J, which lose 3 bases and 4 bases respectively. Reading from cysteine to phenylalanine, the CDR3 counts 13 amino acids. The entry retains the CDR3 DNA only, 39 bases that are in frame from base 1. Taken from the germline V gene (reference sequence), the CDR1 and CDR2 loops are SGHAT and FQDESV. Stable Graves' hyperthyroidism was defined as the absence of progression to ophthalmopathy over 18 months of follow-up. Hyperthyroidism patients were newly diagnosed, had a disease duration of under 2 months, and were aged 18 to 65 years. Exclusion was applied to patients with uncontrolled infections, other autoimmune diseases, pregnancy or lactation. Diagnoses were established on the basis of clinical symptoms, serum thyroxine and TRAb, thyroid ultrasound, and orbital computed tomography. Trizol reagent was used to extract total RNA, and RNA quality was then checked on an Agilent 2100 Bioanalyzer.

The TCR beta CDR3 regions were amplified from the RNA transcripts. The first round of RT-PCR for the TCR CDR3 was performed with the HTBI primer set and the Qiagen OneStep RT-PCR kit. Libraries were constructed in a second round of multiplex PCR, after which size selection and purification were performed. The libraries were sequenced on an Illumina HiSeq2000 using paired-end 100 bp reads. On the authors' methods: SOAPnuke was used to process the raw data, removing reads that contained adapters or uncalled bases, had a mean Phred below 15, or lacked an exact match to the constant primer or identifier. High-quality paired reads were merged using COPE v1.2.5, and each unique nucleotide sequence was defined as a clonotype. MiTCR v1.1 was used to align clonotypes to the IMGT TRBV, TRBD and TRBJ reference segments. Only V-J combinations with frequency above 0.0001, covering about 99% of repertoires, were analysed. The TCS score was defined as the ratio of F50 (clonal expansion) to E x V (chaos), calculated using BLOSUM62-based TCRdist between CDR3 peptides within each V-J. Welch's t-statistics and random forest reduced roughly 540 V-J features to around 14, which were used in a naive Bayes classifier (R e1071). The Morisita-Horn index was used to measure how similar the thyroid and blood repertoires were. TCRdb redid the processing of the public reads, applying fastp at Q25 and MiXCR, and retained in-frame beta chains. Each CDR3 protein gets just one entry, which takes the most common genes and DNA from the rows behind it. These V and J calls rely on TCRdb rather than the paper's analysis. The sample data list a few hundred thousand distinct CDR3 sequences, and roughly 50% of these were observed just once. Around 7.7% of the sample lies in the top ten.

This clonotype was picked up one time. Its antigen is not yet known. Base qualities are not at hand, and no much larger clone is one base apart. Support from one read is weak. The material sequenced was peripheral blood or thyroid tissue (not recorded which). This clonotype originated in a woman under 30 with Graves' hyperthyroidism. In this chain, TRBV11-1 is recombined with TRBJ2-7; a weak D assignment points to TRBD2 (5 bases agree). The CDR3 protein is CASSLGSAYEQYF. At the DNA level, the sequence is TGTGCCAGCAGCTTGGGGAGCGCGTACGAGCAGTACTTC.